A single sample gave rise to the 2 T cell receptor beta chains below, sequenced in a study of shared clonotypes between healthy human individuals (TCRdb year 2020). Libraries were constructed by the immunoSEQ multiplex PCR assay. TCRdb re-hosts the immuneACCESS table, in-frame sequences only. Its copies lack some clones; in the studies checked, an unresolved V gene accounts for under half of them, and the cause for the rest is not known. The sample records about 490,000 clones, over 75% of which are singletons. The top ten hold about 13% of the sample. Specimen: PBMCs. These receptors were taken from a woman in her forties in good health. Some clones in this sample may be carry-over from other donors' samples.

The chain employs TRBV18 and TRBJ2-2; no firm D call. CDR1 and CDR2 (germline): KGHSH, LQKENI. The CDR3 is 13 residues long. The ends were cut back, 3 bases at V and 5 bases at J, with 7 bases in the middle. The CDR3 loop reads CASSPERTGELFF. For the CDR3, the DNA is TGTGCCAGCTCACCGGAGAGAACCGGGGAGCTGTTTTTT. The full variable domain, in which reference TRBV18 and TRBJ2-2 provide the parts outside the CDR3, is NAGVMQNPRHLVRRRGQEARLRCSPMKGHSHVYWYRQLPEEGLKFMVYLQKENIIDESGMPKERFSAEFPKEGPSILRIQQVVRGDSAAYFCASSPERTGELFFGEGSRLTVL.

The gene calls are TRBV6-5 and TRBJ2-5, with TRBD2 as a possible D gene (5 bases). V was trimmed by 0 bases and J by 0 bases, leaving 8 bases between them. The germline V gene has CDR1 MNHEY and CDR2 SVGAGI. The CDR3 totals 15 residues. DNA for the CDR3: TGTGCCAGCAGTTACTCTTGGGGAGACCAAGAGACCCAGTACTTC. Its protein product is CASSYSWGDQETQYF.